This record looks at one TCR beta chain sequence and its context. Its antigen is as yet unknown. The data originate from a study of T cells in localized non-small cell lung cancer. Study-wide points: Of the top 100 tumor clones, median roughly 53 were in adjacent lung, some 29 among its top 100. Uninvolved nearby lung showed the greatest T cell clonality, exceeding that found in tumor.

Sequencing used immunoSEQ multiplex PCR; TCRdb keeps in-frame clones, though not all of them. This table has 30,000 to 40,000 clones, around 82% appearing once. V was clipped by 6 bases and J by 6 bases; unmatched bases: 17. Germline CDR1 and CDR2: LNHNV and YYDKDF (reference sequence). This CDR3 has 17 residues. V is TRBV15 and J is TRBJ2-7; 10 bases map to TRBD1. Sequences were derived from peripheral blood, sampled before any cancer treatment. The TCR was taken from a male donor aged 60 or over with stage II squamous cell lung carcinoma. The CDR3 region is CATSIEAPGQGSLEQYF. The CDR3 coding sequence is TGTGCCACCAGTATCGAAGCGCCGGGACAGGGGTCCCTCGAGCAGTACTTC.